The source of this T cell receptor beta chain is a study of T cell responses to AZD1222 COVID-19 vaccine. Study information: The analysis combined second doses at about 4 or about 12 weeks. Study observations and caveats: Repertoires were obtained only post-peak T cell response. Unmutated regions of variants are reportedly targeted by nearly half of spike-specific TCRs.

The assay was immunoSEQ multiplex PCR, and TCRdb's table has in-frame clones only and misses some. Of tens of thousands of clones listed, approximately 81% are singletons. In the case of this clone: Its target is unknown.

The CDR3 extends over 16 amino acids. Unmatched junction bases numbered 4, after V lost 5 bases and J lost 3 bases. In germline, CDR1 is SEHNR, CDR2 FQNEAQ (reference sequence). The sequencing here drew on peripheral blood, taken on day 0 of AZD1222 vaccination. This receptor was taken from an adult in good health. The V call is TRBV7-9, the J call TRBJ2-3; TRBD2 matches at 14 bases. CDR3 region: CASSTTSGRETDTQYF. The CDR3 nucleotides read TGTGCCAGCAGCACGACTAGCGGGAGGGAAACAGATACGCAGTATTTT.